Presented here are 28 T cell receptor beta chains from one specimen sequenced in a study of CD8+CD57+ T cells in acquired aplastic anemia (dated by TCRdb to 2016 to 2018). Patients chosen for sequencing had shown expansion of CD8+CD57+ cells by flow cytometry. TCRdb shows the sequencer as Illumina HiSeq 2000. TCR beta VDJ combination and CDR3 sequence profiling used genomic DNA as the template. Using fastp trimming at Q25 and MiXCR clonotype assembly, TCRdb reanalyzed the public sequencing data and kept in-frame beta chains. Entries that share a CDR3 protein sequence are merged under the most common genes and DNA. This sample lists 200,000 to 250,000 distinct CDR3 sequences; about half were detected once. Together, the top ten hold just under 20% of the sample. Sequencing input: sorted CD4+, CD8+, or CD8+CD57+ T cells (not recorded which) from PBMCs. The source of these receptors is a human donor with aplastic anemia.

CDR3 sequence: CASSFIRGTEDSYEQYF. CDR3 bases: TGTGCCAGCAGCTTTATCAGGGGGACAGAAGACTCCTACGAGCAGTACTTC. The chain links TRBV7-2 to TRBJ2-7; TRBD1 aligns across 7 bases. The CDR3 length is 17 residues. Germline CDR1 and CDR2: SGHTA and FQGNSA. With V trimmed by 3 bases and J by 0 bases, 11 bases remained unmatched.

The J gene is TRBJ2-2, the V gene TRBV7-2; D is perhaps TRBD1 (7 bases). Germline CDR1 and CDR2: SGHTA and FQGNSA. The ends were cut back, 2 bases at V and 8 bases at J, with 9 bases in the middle. The CDR3 sequence is 13 residues long. CDR3 sequence reads: CASSLSGGGELFF. CDR3 nucleotides: TGTGCCAGCAGCTTATCAGGGGGGGGGGAGCTGTTTTTT.

This chain joins TRBV20-1 and TRBJ2-1, with a weak D call TRBD1 (6 bases). The V gene lost 6 bases and the J gene lost 7 bases, with 10 bases spanning the gap. CDR1 and CDR2 (germline): DFQATT, SNEGSKA (reference sequence). The CDR3 has 11 amino acids. For the CDR3, the DNA is TGCAGTGCCCCAGGGGCAAATGAGCAGTTCTTC. Amino acid sequence: CSAPGANEQFF.

In this sample, this clonotype turned up many times. The chain is built from TRBV19 and TRBJ2-1; 7 bases agree with TRBD1. The CDR3 runs 16 residues. Germline values: CDR1 LNHDA, CDR2 SQIVND (reference sequence). Losses at the gene ends were 5 bases for V and 7 bases for J; bases not matched to a gene: 14. As DNA, the CDR3 is TGTGCCAGTAGTCGGAGCGGACAGGTTGGACTGAATGAGCAGTTCTTC. It specifies CASSRSGQVGLNEQFF.

The chain recombines TRBV29-1 with TRBJ1-2; the match to TRBD1 covers 7 bases. Germline loops: CDR1 SQVTM, CDR2 ANQGSEA. V lost 3 bases, J lost 0 bases, and 4 bases stayed unmatched. The CDR3 is made up of 14 amino acids. The CDR3 sequence: CSVDSGTANYGYTF. The CDR3 DNA reads TGCAGCGTTGACTCTGGGACAGCTAACTATGGCTACACCTTC.

This clonotype was counted ten times or more. This chain uses TRBV9 with TRBJ1-1; D perhaps matches TRBD1 (5 bases). V lost 0 bases and J lost 4, with 19 bases in between. Looked up from germline, CDR1 is SGDLS and CDR2 is YYNGEE. The CDR3 length is 17 residues. The CDR3 DNA is TGTGCCAGCAGCGTAGTAGACACTGGGACTTTAGGCACTGAAGCTTTCTTT. Translating gives CASSVVDTGTLGTEAFF.

This clonotype was counted ten times or more. The CDR3, as DNA: TGCGCCAGCAGAGGGGACAGAGTTCCTGCAAGAACTAATGAAAAACTGTTTTTT. Its translation is CASRGDRVPARTNEKLFF. The chain links TRBV10-1 to TRBJ1-4, with 7 bases identical to TRBD1. CDR1 WNHNN and CDR2 SYGVQD come from the germline V gene (reference sequence). This CDR3 has 18 residues. V lost 6 bases and J lost 1; bases outside the gene matches: 14.

For this clonotype: Given the absence of the conserved phenylalanine or tryptophan at the CDR3 end, a read error is likely. The V and J genes are TRBV6-5 and TRBJ2-3, with D perhaps matching TRBD2 (6 bases). The ends were cut back, 5 bases at V and 2 bases at J, with 14 bases in the middle. Per the germline V gene, CDR1 is MNHEY and CDR2 is SVGAGI. The CDR3 is 15 residues long. The chain's CDR3 is CASSLGGLNTDTQYL. CDR3 nucleotide sequence: TGTGCCAGCAGTCTGGGGGGATTAAACACAGATACGCAGTATCTT.

This clonotype was detected ten times or more. The chain has TRBV2 and TRBJ1-1; no reliable D call. The ends were cut back, 2 bases at V and 1 base at J, with 8 bases in the middle. The CDR3 is 14 amino acids. The germline V gene encodes CDR1 SNHLY and CDR2 FYNNEI. As DNA, the CDR3 is TGTGCCAGCAGTGAACAAGTAGGGAACACTGAAGCTTTCTTT. Amino acids: CASSEQVGNTEAFF.

This clonotype occurred a few times. CDR3 in DNA: TGTGCCAACCTGCCGGGAGTGGACTCACCGATTTCACCCCTCCACTTT. Translated, it gives CANLPGVDSPISPLHF. V gene TRBV9 combines with J gene TRBJ1-6; no clear D gene. CDR3 length equals 16 residues. Between the trimmed V and J ends, which lost 9 bases and 9 bases, there was a span of 25 bases. CDR1 is SGDLS, CDR2 YYNGEE, per germline. Together with reference TRBV9 and TRBJ1-6, the CDR3 gives the full variable domain: DSGVTQTPKHLITATGQRVTLRCSPRSGDLSVYWYQQSLDQGLQFLIQYYNGEERAKGNILERFSAQQFPDLHSELNLSSLELGDSALYFCANLPGVDSPISPLHFGNGTRLTVT.

The rearrangement joins TRBV19 to TRBJ2-1, with 9 bases identical to TRBD1. The V gene end was trimmed by 5 bases and the J gene end by 9 bases; junction bases not matched to a gene: 8. The CDR3 consists of 14 residues. Germline V gene lookup returns CDR1 LNHDA and CDR2 SQIVND (reference sequence). Here the CDR3 reads CASSQQGAGGEQFF. For the CDR3, the DNA is TGTGCCAGTAGTCAACAGGGGGCTGGGGGTGAGCAGTTCTTC.

This clonotype was found many times. The V gene is TRBV2, the J gene TRBJ2-1; no definite D call. Germline V CDR1 and CDR2: SNHLY, FYNNEI. V lost 3 bases, J lost 8 bases, and 11 bases lay in between. The CDR3 spans 13 residues. CDR3 residues: CASSDGRRDEQFF. For the CDR3, the DNA is TGTGCCAGCAGTGATGGGCGCCGGGATGAGCAGTTCTTC.

This clonotype appeared many times. The chain employs TRBV14 and TRBJ1-1, with D unclear. This CDR3 comprises 18 residues. Germline-derived CDR1 and CDR2 are SGHDN and FVKESK. V was cut by 1 base and J by 3 bases, with 21 bases left in between. CDR3 region: CASSQVLSWELLDTEAFF. The CDR3 coding sequence is TGTGCCAGCAGCCAAGTACTCTCATGGGAACTGCTGGACACTGAAGCTTTCTTT.

Here the CDR3 reads CASSSWTGGPYGYTF. DNA of the CDR3: TGTGCCAGCAGCTCTTGGACAGGGGGCCCCTATGGCTACACCTTC. The chain is built from TRBV13 and TRBJ1-2, with TRBD1 matching 11 bases. Germline CDR1 reads PRHDT; CDR2 reads FYEKMQ (reference sequence). After removal of 4 bases from V and 4 bases from J, the junction contained 5 bases not matched to a gene. CDR3 length: 15 residues.

The V gene is TRBV24-1, the J gene TRBJ2-1, with D tentatively TRBD1 (6 bases). From germline, CDR1 is KGHDR and CDR2 SFDVKD. CDR3 length: 14 amino acids. Trimming removed 1 base from V and 10 bases from J, with 13 bases in between. CDR3 amino acids: CATSDFAQGSEQFF. CDR3 nucleotide sequence: TGTGCCACCAGTGATTTCGCGCAGGGGAGCGAGCAGTTCTTC.

This clonotype was picked up a small number of times. J is TRBJ2-2 and V is TRBV29-1; D is unclear. Germline V lookup: CDR1 SQVTM, CDR2 ANQGSEA. Trimming removed 3 bases at V and 1 base at J, with 9 bases between. This CDR3 is built from 14 residues. Written as DNA, the CDR3 is TGCAGCGTTGAGGTGCAGGAGAACACCGGGGAGCTGTTTTTT. As protein: CSVEVQENTGELFF.

This clonotype was recorded only once. The chain uses TRBV20-1 and TRBJ2-7; 10 nucleotides agree with TRBD2. V was clipped by 6 bases and J by 3 bases; unmatched bases: 5. Germline lookup yields CDR1 DFQATT and CDR2 SNEGSKA (reference sequence). The CDR3 runs 13 residues. The CDR3 DNA is TGCAGTGCGCTAGCGGGGGATTTCTACGAGCAGTACTTC. It encodes CSALAGDFYEQYF.

To note about this clonotype: Compared with germline, one end of the junction differs, possibly owing to a read error. The chain has TRBV10-2 and TRBJ1-2; unclear D gene. This CDR3 has 14 residues. Germline assignment: CDR1 WSHSY and CDR2 SAAADI. CDR3 loop: CAGSESPDHYGYTF. The CDR3 DNA reads TGCGCCGGCAGTGAGTCGCCGGACCACTATGGCTACACCTTC.

This clonotype appeared many times. This chain links TRBV11-2 with TRBJ1-6; the D gene is possibly TRBD1 (5 bases). The CDR3 has 15 amino acids. The germline V gene has CDR1 SGHAT and CDR2 FQNNGV. V dropped 5 bases and J dropped 10 bases, with 18 bases sitting between them. DNA of the CDR3: TGTGCCAGCAGCCCTTCAGGTTCTGGGGGATCACCCCTCCACTTT. This gives the protein CASSPSGSGGSPLHF. Full variable domain (outside the CDR3, taken from reference TRBV11-2 and TRBJ1-6): EAGVAQSPRYKIIEKRQSVAFWCNPISGHATLYWYQQILGQGPKLLIQFQNNGVVDDSQLPKDRFSAERLKGVDSTLKIQPAKLEDSAVYLCASSPSGSGGSPLHFGNGTRLTVT.

The CDR3 sequence is CSARDFERETQYF. In nucleotides, the CDR3 is TGCAGTGCGAGGGACTTCGAGAGGGAGACCCAGTACTTC. V and J are TRBV20-1 and TRBJ2-5; D possibly corresponds to TRBD2 (6 bases). The CDR3 covers 13 residues. Per germline, CDR1 DFQATT and CDR2 SNEGSKA (reference sequence). Trimming took off 6 bases at V and 5 bases at J, with 16 bases between the two ends.

The chain is built from TRBV6-1 and TRBJ1-6, with D possibly being TRBD1 (5 bases). Germline V gene data show CDR1 as MNHNS and CDR2 as SASEGT. V was trimmed by 5 bases and J by 7 bases, leaving 15 bases between them. This CDR3 comprises 15 residues. Written as DNA, the CDR3 is TGTGCCAGCAGTTACGTCCAGGGTCACAATTCACCCCTCCACTTT. Protein sequence: CASSYVQGHNSPLHF.

The gene calls are TRBV12-3 or TRBV12-4 and TRBJ1-1; no firm D call. Trimming pared 4 bases from V and 1 base from J, leaving 13 bases between. CDR3 size: 15 residues. This CDR3 reads CASSSLDGWNTEAFF. The CDR3 nucleotides are TGTGCCAGCAGTTCCCTGGACGGGTGGAACACTGAAGCTTTCTTT.

This clonotype has a count of ten or more. CDR3 amino acids: CASSLVVQNPRNSPLHF. The CDR3 nucleotides are TGTGCCAGCAGCTTAGTAGTCCAGAATCCGAGGAATTCACCCCTCCACTTT. This rearrangement joins TRBV7-8 to TRBJ1-6, with D unresolved. Germline CDR1 SGHVS, CDR2 FQNEAQ. V dropped 1 base and J dropped 7 bases, with 17 bases sitting between them. This CDR3 has 17 residues.

CDR3 in DNA: TGTGCCAGCAGCCCGGGCGGCAGGGTCCACGGCTACACCTTC. As protein: CASSPGGRVHGYTF. This chain links TRBV7-2 with TRBJ1-2; the D gene is possibly TRBD1 (5 bases). Trimming stripped 5 bases from V and 8 bases from J, with 18 bases between. The CDR3 runs 14 residues. Germline V gene data show CDR1 as SGHTA and CDR2 as FQGNSA.

V is TRBV7-2 and J is TRBJ2-3, with 9 bases matching TRBD2. Per germline, CDR1 SGHTA and CDR2 FQGNSA. The J segment lost 0 bases and the V segment lost 5 bases, leaving 12 bases of the junction unmatched. The CDR3 is 18 residues long. CDR3 in DNA: TGTGCCAGCAGCCGAATAGCGGGAGCGGGGCGTAGCACAGATACGCAGTATTTT. Protein: CASSRIAGAGRSTDTQYF.

The chain uses TRBV29-1 and TRBJ1-1, with 11 bases that match TRBD1. The CDR3 is 16 amino acids. Per germline, CDR1 SQVTM and CDR2 ANQGSEA. V was pared by 5 bases and J by 1 base, with 9 bases of the junction left unmatched. The CDR3 sequence: CSVKGQGAHENTEAFF. CDR3 nucleotide sequence: TGCAGCGTTAAAGGACAGGGGGCACATGAGAACACTGAAGCTTTCTTT.

The sample holds one count of this clonotype. Sequence at one end of the junction differs from germline and may be a read error. This CDR3 is CTSSQYGTDENTEAFF. CDR3 DNA sequence: TGCACCAGCAGCCAGTACGGGACAGACGAGAACACTGAAGCTTTCTTT. The chain links TRBV5-1 to TRBJ1-1; 7 positions match TRBD1. This CDR3 contains 16 residues. Germline V gene lookup returns CDR1 SGHRS and CDR2 YFSETQ.

Many counts were recorded for this clonotype. V is TRBV7-3 and J is TRBJ2-2; TRBD2 matches at 14 bases. CDR1 is SGHTA, CDR2 FQGTGA, per germline. With V trimmed by 5 bases and J by 4 bases, 6 bases remained unmatched. This CDR3 comprises 17 residues. As DNA, the CDR3 is TGTGCCAGCAGCCTCCTCGGGACTAGCGGGGGCACCGGGGAGCTGTTTTTT. Residues: CASSLLGTSGGTGELFF.